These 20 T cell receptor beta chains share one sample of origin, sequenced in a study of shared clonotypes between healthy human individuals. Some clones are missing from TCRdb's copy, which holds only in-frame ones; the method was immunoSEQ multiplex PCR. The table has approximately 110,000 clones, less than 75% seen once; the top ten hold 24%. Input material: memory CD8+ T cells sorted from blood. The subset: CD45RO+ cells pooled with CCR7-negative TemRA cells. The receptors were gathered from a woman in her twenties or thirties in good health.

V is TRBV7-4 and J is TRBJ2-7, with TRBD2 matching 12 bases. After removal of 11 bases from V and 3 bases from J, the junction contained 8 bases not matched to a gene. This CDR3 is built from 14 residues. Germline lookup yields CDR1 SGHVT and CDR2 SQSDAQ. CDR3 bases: TGTGCCTCCAAGGGACTAGCGGGTAGCTACGAGCAGTACTTC. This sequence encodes CASKGLAGSYEQYF. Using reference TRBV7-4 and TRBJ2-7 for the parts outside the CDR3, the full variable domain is GAGVSQSPRYKVAKRGRDVALRCDSISGHVTLYWYRQTLGQGSEVLTYSQSDAQRDKSGRPSGRFSAERPERSVSTLKIQRTEQGDSAVYLCASKGLAGSYEQYFGPGTRLTVT.

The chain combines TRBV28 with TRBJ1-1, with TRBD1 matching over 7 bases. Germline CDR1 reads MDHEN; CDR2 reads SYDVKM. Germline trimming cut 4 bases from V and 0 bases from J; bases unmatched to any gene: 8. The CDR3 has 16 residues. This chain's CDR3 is CASSYTGEAMNTEAFF. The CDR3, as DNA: TGTGCCAGCAGTTATACAGGGGAAGCCATGAACACTGAAGCTTTCTTT.

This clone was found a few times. In nucleotides, the CDR3 is TGTGCCAGTAGTATAAACCCGAATAACGAGCAGTACTTC. Protein product: CASSINPNNEQYF. This chain uses TRBV19 with TRBJ2-7; no clear D gene. Germline-derived CDR1 and CDR2 are LNHDA and SQIVND (reference sequence). V lost 2 bases and J 5 bases, leaving 10 bases between the germline ends. This CDR3 is 13 amino acids long.

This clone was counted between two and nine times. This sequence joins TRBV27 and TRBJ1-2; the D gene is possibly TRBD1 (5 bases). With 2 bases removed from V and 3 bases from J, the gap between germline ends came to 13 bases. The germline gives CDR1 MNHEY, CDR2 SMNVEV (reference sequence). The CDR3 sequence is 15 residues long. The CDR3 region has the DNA TGTGCCAGCAGTTTAGATATAGGACACCACTATGGCTACACCTTC. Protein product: CASSLDIGHHYGYTF.

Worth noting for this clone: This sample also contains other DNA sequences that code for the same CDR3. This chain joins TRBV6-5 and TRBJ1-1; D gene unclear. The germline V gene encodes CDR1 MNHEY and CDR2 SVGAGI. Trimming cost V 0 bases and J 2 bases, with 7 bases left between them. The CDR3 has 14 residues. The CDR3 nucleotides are TGTGCCAGCAGTTACTCGAAGGGAAACACTGAAGCTTTCTTT. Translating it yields CASSYSKGNTEAFF.

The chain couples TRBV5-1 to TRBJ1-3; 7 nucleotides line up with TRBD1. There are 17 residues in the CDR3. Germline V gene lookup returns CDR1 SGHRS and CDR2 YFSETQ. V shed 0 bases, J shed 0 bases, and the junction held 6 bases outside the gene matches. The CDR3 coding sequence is TGCGCCAGCAGCTTGGCCGAAGGACAGGCCTCTGGAAACACCATATATTTT. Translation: CASSLAEGQASGNTIYF.

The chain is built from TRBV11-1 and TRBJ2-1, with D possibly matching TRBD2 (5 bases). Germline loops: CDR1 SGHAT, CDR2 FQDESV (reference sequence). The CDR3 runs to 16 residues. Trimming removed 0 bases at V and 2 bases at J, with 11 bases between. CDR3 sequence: CASSLAGVEPYNEQFF. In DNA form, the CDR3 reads TGTGCCAGCAGCTTAGCGGGAGTGGAGCCCTACAATGAGCAGTTCTTC. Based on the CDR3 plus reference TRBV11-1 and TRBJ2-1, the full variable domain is EAEVAQSPRYKITEKSQAVAFWCDPISGHATLYWYRQILGQGPELLVQFQDESVVDDSQLPKDRFSAERLKGVDSTLKIQPAELGDSAMYLCASSLAGVEPYNEQFFGPGTRLTVL.

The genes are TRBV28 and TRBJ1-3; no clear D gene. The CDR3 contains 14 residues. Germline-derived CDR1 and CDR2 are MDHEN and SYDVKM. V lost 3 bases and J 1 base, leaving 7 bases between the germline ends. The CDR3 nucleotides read TGTGCCAGCAGTTTCTTCGTTTCTGGAAACACCATATATTTT. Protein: CASSFFVSGNTIYF. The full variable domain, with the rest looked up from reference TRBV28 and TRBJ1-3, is DVKVTQSSRYLVKRTGEKVFLECVQDMDHENMFWYRQDPGLGLRLIYFSYDVKMKEKGDIPEGYSVSREKKERFSLILESASTNQTSMYLCASSFFVSGNTIYFGEGSWLTVV.

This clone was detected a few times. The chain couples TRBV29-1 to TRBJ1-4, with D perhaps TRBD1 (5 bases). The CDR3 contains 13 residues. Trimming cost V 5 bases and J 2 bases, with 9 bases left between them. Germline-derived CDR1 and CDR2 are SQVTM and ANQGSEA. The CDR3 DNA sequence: TGCAGCGTTAAACAGGATACTAATGAAAAACTGTTTTTT. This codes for CSVKQDTNEKLFF. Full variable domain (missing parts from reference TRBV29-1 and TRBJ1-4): SAVISQKPSRDICQRGTSLTIQCQVDSQVTMMFWYRQQPGQSLTLIATANQGSEATYESGFVIDKFPISRPNLTFSTLTVSNMSPEDSSIYLCSVKQDTNEKLFFGSGTQLSVL.

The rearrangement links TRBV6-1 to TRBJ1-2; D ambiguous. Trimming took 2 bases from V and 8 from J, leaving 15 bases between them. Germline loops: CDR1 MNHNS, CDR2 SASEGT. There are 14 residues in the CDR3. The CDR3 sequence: CASSEWVFGSGYTF. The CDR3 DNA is TGTGCCAGCAGTGAATGGGTCTTCGGTAGCGGCTACACCTTC.

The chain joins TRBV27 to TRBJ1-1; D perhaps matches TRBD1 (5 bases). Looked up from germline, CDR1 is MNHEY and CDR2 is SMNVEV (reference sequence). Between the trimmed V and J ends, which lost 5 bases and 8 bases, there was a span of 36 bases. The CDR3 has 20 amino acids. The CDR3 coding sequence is TGTGCCAGCAGTACCAAACAGGAACCTAATCCTTTTCCCTTTCTGTACGAAGCTTTCTTT. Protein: CASSTKQEPNPFPFLYEAFF.

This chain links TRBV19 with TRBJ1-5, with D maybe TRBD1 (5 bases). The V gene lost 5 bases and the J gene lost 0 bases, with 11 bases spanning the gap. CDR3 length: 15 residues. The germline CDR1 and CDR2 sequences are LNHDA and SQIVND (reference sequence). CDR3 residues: CASSPDTDSNQPQHF. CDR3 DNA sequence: TGTGCCAGTAGTCCGGACACCGATAGCAATCAGCCCCAGCATTTT.

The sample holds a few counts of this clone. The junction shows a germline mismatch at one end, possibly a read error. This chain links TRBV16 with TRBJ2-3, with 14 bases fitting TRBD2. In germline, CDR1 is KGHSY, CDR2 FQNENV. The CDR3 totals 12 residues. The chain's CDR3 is CASSRGTSGRLF. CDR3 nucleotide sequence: TGTGCCAGCAGCCGGGGGACTAGCGGGAGACTTTTT.

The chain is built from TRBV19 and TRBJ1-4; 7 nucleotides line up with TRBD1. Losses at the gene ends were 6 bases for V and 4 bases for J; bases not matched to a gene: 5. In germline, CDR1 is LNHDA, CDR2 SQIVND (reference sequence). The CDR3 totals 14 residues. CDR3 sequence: CASRRGPDNEKLFF. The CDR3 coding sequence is TGTGCCAGTAGGAGGGGGCCGGATAATGAAAAACTGTTTTTT.

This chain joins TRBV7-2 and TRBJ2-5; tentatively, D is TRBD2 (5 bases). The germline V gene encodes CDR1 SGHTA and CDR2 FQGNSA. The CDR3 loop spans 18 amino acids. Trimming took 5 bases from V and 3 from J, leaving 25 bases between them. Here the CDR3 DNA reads TGTGCCAGCAGCCCGTACCCAGACTACTCTCGGGGAGAAGAGACCCAGTACTTC. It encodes CASSPYPDYSRGEETQYF.

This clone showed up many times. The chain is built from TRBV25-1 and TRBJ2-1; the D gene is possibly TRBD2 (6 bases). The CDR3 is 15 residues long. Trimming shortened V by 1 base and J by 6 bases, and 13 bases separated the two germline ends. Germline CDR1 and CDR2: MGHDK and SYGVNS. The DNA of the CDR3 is TGTGCCAGCAGTGAATCCAGGGAGGCCACCAATGAGCAGTTCTTC. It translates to CASSESREATNEQFF.

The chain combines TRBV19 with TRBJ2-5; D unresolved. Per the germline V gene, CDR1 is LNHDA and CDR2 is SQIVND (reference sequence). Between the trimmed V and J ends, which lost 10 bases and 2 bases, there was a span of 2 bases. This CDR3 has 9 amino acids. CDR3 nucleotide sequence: TGTGCCAAACAAGAGACCCAGTACTTC. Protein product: CAKQETQYF.

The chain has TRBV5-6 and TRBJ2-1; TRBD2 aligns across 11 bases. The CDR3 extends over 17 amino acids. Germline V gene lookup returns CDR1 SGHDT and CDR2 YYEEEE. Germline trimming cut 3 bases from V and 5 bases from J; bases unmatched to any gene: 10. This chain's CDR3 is CASSYEVGLAENNEQFF. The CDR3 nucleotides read TGTGCCAGCAGCTACGAAGTGGGACTAGCGGAAAACAATGAGCAGTTCTTC.

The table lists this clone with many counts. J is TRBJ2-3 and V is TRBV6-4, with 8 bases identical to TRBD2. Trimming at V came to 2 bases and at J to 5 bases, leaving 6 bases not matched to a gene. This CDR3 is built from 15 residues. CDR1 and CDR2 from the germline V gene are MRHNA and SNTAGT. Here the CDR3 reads CASSDEAGDQDTQYF. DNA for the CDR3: TGTGCCAGCAGTGACGAAGCGGGAGACCAAGATACGCAGTATTTT.

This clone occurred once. CDR3 loop: CSVRPGLAIYEQYF. As DNA, the CDR3 is TGCAGCGTTCGTCCGGGACTCGCGATCTACGAGCAGTACTTC. V and J are TRBV29-1 and TRBJ2-7; tentatively, D is TRBD2 (6 bases). CDR1 and CDR2 (germline): SQVTM, ANQGSEA. Deletions cut 5 bases from V and 3 bases from J, with 17 bases between. The CDR3 loop spans 14 amino acids.